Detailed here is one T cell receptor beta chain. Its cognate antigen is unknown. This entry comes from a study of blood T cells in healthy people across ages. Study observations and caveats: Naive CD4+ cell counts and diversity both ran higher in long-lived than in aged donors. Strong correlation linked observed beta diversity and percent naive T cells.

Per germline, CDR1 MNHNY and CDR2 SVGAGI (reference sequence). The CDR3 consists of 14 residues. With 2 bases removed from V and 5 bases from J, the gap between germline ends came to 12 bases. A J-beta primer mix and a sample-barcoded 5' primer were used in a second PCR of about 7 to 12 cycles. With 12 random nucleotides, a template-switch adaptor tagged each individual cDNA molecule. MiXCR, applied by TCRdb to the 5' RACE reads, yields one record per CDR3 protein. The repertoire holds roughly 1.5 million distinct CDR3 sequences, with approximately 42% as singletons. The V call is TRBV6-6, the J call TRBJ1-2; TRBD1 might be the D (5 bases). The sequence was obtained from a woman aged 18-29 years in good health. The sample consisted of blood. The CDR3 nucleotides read TGTGCCAGCAGTTACCAGACAGACATATATGGCTACACCTTC. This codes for CASSYQTDIYGYTF.